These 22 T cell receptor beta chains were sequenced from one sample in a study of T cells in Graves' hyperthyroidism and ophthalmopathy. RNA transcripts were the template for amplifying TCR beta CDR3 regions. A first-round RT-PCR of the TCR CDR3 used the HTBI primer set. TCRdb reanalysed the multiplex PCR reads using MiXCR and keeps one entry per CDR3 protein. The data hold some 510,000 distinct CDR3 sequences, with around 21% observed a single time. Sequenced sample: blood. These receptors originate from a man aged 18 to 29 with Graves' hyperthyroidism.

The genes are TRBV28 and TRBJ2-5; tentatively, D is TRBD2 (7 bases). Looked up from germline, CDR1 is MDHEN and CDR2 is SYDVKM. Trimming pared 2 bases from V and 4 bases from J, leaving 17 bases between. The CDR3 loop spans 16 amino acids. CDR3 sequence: CASSLRQRGRAETQYF. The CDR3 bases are TGTGCCAGCAGTTTACGACAGAGGGGGAGGGCAGAGACCCAGTACTTC.

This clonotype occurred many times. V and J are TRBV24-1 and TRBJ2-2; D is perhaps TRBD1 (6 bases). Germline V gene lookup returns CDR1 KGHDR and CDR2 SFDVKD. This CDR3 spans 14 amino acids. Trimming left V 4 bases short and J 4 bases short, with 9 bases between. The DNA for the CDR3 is TGTGCCACCAGTGAAGGGGGTGTCACCGGGGAGCTGTTTTTT. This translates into CATSEGGVTGELFF.

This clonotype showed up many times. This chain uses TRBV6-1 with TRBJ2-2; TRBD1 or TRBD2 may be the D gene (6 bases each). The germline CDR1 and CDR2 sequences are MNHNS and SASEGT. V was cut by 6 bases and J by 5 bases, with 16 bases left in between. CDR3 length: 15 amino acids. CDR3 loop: CASRENQGRTGELFF. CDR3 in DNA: TGTGCCAGCAGGGAGAACCAGGGGAGGACCGGGGAGCTGTTTTTT.

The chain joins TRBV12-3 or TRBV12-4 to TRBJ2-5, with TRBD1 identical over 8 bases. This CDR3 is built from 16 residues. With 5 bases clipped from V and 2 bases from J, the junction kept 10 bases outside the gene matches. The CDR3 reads CASSPPTGVTQETQYF. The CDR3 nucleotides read TGTGCCAGCAGTCCCCCGACAGGGGTAACGCAAGAGACCCAGTACTTC.

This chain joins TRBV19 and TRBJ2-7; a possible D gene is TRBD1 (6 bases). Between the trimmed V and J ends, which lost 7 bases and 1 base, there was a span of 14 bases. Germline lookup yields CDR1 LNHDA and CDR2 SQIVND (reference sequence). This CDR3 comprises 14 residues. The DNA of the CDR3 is TGTGCCAGTAAAGAGGACAGATCATCCTACGAGCAGTACTTC. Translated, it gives CASKEDRSSYEQYF.

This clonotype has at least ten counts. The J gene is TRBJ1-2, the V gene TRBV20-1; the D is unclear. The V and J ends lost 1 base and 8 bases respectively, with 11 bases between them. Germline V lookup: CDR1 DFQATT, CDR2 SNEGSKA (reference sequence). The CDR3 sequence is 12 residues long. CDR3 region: CSARASLGGYTF. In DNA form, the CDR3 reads TGCAGTGCTAGAGCTTCACTTGGGGGCTACACCTTC.

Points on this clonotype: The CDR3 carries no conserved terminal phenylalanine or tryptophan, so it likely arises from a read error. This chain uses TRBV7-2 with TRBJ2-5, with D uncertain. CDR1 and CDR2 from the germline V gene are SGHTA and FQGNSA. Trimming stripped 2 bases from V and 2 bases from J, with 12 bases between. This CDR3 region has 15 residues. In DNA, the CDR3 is TGTGCCAGCAGCTTAACGGGCGGCCATCAAGAGACCCAGTACCTC. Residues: CASSLTGGHQETQYL.

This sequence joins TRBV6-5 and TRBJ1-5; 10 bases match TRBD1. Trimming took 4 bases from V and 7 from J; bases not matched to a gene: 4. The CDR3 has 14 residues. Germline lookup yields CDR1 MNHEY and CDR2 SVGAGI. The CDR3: CASSSGQGRQPQHF. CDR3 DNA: TGTGCCAGCAGTTCGGGACAGGGGCGGCAGCCCCAGCATTTT.

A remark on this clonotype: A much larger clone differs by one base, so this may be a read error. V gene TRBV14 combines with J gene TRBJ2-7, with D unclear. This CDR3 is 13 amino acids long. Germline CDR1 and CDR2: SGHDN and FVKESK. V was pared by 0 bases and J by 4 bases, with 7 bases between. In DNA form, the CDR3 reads TGTGCCAGCAGCCAAGATCCAGGTTACGAGCAGTACTTC. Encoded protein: CASSQDPGYEQYF.

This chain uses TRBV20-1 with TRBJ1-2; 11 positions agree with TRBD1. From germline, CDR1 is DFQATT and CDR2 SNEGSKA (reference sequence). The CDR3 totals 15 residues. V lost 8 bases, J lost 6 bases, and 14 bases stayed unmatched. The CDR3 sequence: CSTTRTGGERHGYTF. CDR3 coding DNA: TGCAGTACTACCCGGACAGGGGGCGAAAGACATGGCTACACCTTC.

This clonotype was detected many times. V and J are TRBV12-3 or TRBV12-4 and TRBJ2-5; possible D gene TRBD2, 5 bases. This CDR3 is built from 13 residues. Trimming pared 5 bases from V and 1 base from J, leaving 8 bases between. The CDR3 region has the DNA TGTGCCAGCAGTGAGCGGATCCAAGAGACCCAGTACTTC. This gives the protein CASSERIQETQYF.

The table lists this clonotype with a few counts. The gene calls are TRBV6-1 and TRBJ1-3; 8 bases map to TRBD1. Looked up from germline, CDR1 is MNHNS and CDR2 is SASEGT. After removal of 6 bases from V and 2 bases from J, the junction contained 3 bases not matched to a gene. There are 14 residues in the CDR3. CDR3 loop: CASSQGAPGNTIYF. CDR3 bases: TGTGCCAGCAGCCAGGGGGCCCCTGGAAACACCATATATTTT.

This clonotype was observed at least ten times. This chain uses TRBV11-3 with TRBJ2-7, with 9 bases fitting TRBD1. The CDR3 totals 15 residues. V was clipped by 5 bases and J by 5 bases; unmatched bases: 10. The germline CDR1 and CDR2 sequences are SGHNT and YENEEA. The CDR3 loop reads CASSAPGTGTNEQYF. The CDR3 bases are TGTGCCAGCAGCGCCCCGGGGACAGGGACAAACGAGCAGTACTTC. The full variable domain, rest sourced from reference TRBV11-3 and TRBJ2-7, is EAGVVQSPRYKIIEKKQPVAFWCNPISGHNTLYWYLQNLGQGPELLIRYENEEAVDDSQLPKDRFSAERLKGVDSTLKIQPAELGDSAVYLCASSAPGTGTNEQYFGPGTRLTVT.

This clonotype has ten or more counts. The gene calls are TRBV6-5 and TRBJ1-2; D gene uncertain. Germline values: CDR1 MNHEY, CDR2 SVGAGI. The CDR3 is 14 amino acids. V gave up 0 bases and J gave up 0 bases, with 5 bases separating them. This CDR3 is CASSYSPPNYGYTF. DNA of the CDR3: TGTGCCAGCAGTTACTCCCCACCTAACTATGGCTACACCTTC.

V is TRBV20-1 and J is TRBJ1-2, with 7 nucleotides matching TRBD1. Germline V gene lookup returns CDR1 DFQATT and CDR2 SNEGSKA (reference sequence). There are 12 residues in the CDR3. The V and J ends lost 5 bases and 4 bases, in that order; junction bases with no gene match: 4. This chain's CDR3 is CSAFDRAYGYTF. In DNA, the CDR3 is TGCAGTGCTTTCGACAGGGCCTATGGCTACACCTTC.

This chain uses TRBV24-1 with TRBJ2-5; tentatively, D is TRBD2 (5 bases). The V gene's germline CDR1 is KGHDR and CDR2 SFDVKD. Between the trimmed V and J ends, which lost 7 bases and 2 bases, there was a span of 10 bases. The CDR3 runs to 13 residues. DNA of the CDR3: TGTGCCACCAGGCCTAGCCGGCAAGAGACCCAGTACTTC. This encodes CATRPSRQETQYF.

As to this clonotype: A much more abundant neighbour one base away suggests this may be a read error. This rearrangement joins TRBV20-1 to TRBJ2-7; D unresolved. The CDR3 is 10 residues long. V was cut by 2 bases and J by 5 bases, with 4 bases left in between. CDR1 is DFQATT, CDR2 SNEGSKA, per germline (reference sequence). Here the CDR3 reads CSARMDEQYF. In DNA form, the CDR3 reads TGCAGTGCTAGAATGGACGAGCAGTACTTC.

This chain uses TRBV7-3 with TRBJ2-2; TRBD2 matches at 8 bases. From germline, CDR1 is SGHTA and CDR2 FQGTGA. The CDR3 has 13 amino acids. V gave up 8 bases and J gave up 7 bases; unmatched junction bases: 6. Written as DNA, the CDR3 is TGTGCCAGCCACCCGGGGGGGAGCGGGGAGCTGTTTTTT. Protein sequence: CASHPGGSGELFF.

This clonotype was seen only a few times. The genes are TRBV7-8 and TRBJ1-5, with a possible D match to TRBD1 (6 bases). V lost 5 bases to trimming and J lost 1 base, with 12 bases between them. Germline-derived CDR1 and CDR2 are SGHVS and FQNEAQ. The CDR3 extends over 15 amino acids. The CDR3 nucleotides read TGTGCCAGCAGCAAACAGGGAATCAGCAATCAGCCCCAGCATTTT. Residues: CASSKQGISNQPQHF.

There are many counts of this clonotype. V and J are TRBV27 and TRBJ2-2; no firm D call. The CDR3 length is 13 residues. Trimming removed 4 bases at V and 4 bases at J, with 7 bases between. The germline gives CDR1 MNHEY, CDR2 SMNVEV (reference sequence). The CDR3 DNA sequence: TGTGCCAGCAGTTCCCCTTTCACCGGGGAGCTGTTTTTT. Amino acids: CASSSPFTGELFF.

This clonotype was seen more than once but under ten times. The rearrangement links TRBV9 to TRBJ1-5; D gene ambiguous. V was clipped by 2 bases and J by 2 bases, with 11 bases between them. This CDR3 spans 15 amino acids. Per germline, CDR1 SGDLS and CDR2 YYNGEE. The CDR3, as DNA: TGTGCCAGCAGCGTGGAGGAATCGGGCAATCAGCCCCAGCATTTT. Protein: CASSVEESGNQPQHF.

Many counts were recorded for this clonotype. DNA of the CDR3: TGTGCCAGCAGTAGGGGGCCGGCCTATGGCTACACCTTC. This gives the protein CASSRGPAYGYTF. The chain links TRBV6-1 to TRBJ1-2; 7 nucleotides align to TRBD1. The CDR3 runs 13 residues. Germline V gene sequence: CDR1 MNHNS, CDR2 SASEGT. With V trimmed by 5 bases and J by 4 bases, 4 bases remained unmatched.